One and the same sample provided the 20 T cell receptor beta chains below, sequenced in a study of T cell responses to AZD1222 COVID-19 vaccine. The repertoire was sequenced with immunoSEQ multiplex PCR; TCRdb's copy has only in-frame clones and lacks some. Of about 85,000 clones listed, roughly 85% are singletons. The sample here was peripheral blood, taken on day 0 of AZD1222 vaccination. These receptors were obtained from an adult in good health.

The chain carries TRBV28 and TRBJ2-7; maybe TRBD1 (5 bases). Trimming left V 8 bases short and J 9 bases short, with 14 bases between. This CDR3 contains 11 residues. Germline CDR1 MDHEN, CDR2 SYDVKM. The CDR3 sequence: CASQTPDRQYF. The CDR3 DNA is TGTGCCAGCCAAACACCAGACAGGCAGTACTTC.

This clone was detected a few times. J is TRBJ1-4 and V is TRBV9; the match to TRBD1 covers 9 bases. Trimming took 2 bases from V and 3 from J; bases not matched to a gene: 11. This CDR3 has 18 amino acids. The germline V gene has CDR1 SGDLS and CDR2 YYNGEE. CDR3 nucleotides: TGTGCCAGCAGCGTGGACAGGGGAGAAGATCCTCCTAATGAAAAACTGTTTTTT. It specifies CASSVDRGEDPPNEKLFF. Filled out from reference TRBV9 and TRBJ1-4, the complete variable domain reads DSGVTQTPKHLITATGQRVTLRCSPRSGDLSVYWYQQSLDQGLQFLIQYYNGEERAKGNILERFSAQQFPDLHSELNLSSLELGDSALYFCASSVDRGEDPPNEKLFFGSGTQLSVL.

This clone is termed medium-sized. The chain is built from TRBV11-2 and TRBJ2-7; D is possibly TRBD2 (5 bases). The germline CDR1 and CDR2 sequences are SGHAT and FQNNGV. The ends were cut back, 0 bases at V and 3 bases at J, with 12 bases in the middle. The CDR3 sequence is 15 residues long. In nucleotides, the CDR3 is TGTGCCAGCAGCTTAGATATAACGGGGTACTACGAGCAGTACTTC. Translating it yields CASSLDITGYYEQYF.

The chain carries TRBV6-5 and TRBJ1-1; D is uncertain. Germline V gives CDR1 MNHEY, CDR2 SVGAGI. Deletions cut 0 bases from V and 0 bases from J, with 5 bases between. The CDR3 spans 14 residues. CDR3 amino acids: CASSYSPVNTEAFF. CDR3 bases: TGTGCCAGCAGTTACTCGCCCGTGAACACTGAAGCTTTCTTT.

Comment on this clone: An end of the junction does not agree with germline; a read error may underlie this. The J gene is TRBJ2-1, the V gene TRBV28; D is perhaps TRBD1 or TRBD2 (5 bases each). This CDR3 region has 17 residues. Germline V gives CDR1 MDHEN, CDR2 SYDVKM. CDR3 DNA sequence: TGTGCCAGCAGTTCCCCCCGGGGCAGCGGCCGCTTGGATGAGCAATTCTTC. Its protein product is CASSSPRGSGRLDEQFF.

The genes are TRBV3-1 (or the pseudogene TRBV3-2) and TRBJ2-5; D is unclear. Trimming removed 4 bases at V and 5 bases at J, with 14 bases between. The CDR3 extends over 14 amino acids. Germline CDR1 and CDR2: LGHDT and YNNKEL (reference sequence). The CDR3 loop reads CASSPPRHGETQYF. Written as DNA, the CDR3 is TGTGCCAGCAGCCCCCCCAGGCATGGGGAGACCCAGTACTTC.

The rearrangement joins TRBV5-4 to TRBJ1-6; D gene unclear. The V gene's germline CDR1 is SGHNT and CDR2 YYREEE (reference sequence). The CDR3 sequence is 14 residues long. V lost 0 bases and J 6 bases, leaving 7 bases between the germline ends. DNA for the CDR3: TGTGCCAGCAGCTTGGACGGCGGTAATTCACCCCTCCACTTT. As protein: CASSLDGGNSPLHF.

The CDR3 here is CASSPLMTSVDEQFF. The CDR3 DNA reads as TGTGCCAGCAGCCCACTCATGACTAGTGTCGATGAGCAGTTCTTC. The chain links TRBV5-6 to TRBJ2-1, with D tentatively TRBD2 (6 bases). With 4 bases removed from V and 8 bases from J, the gap between germline ends came to 19 bases. The CDR3 has 15 residues. Looked up from germline, CDR1 is SGHDT and CDR2 is YYEEEE.

This chain connects TRBV5-6 to TRBJ2-7; D possibly matches TRBD1 or TRBD2 (6 bases each). Germline V gives CDR1 SGHDT, CDR2 YYEEEE. The CDR3 contains 12 residues. V gave up 1 base and J gave up 7 bases, with 9 bases separating them. CDR3 amino acids: CASSLTGREQYF. CDR3 coding DNA: TGTGCCAGCAGCTTGACAGGGAGGGAGCAGTACTTC.

As DNA, the CDR3 is TGTGCCACCAATGACAGGGGGGATCAGCCCCAGCATTTT. Its protein product is CATNDRGDQPQHF. V and J are TRBV24-1 and TRBJ1-5; TRBD1 agrees at 9 bases. Per the germline V gene, CDR1 is KGHDR and CDR2 is SFDVKD. V lost 8 bases to trimming and J lost 5 bases; unmatched junction nucleotides: 3. This CDR3 is built from 13 residues.

V usage is TRBV27 and J usage is TRBJ2-2; 9 bases fit TRBD2. V lost 10 bases, J lost 3 bases, and 9 bases stayed unmatched. Looked up from germline, CDR1 is MNHEY and CDR2 is SMNVEV (reference sequence). CDR3 length: 15 amino acids. The CDR3 DNA follows: TGTGCCACCACCCCGGGACTAGCCTACACCGGGGAGCTGTTTTTT. Amino acid sequence: CATTPGLAYTGELFF.

The V gene is TRBV9, the J gene TRBJ1-1, with 9 bases that match TRBD1. This CDR3 spans 14 amino acids. With 4 bases clipped from V and 6 bases from J, the junction kept 7 bases outside the gene matches. CDR1 is SGDLS and CDR2 is YYNGEE in the germline V gene. Here the CDR3 reads CASSPRDRESEAFF. Here the CDR3 DNA reads TGTGCCAGCAGCCCCCGGGACAGGGAGTCTGAAGCTTTCTTT.

The chain couples TRBV6-6 to TRBJ1-5; 7 nucleotides agree with TRBD1. The V and J ends lost 4 bases and 4 bases, in that order; junction bases with no gene match: 4. The CDR3 is 14 amino acids. The germline V gene has CDR1 MNHNY and CDR2 SVGAGI (reference sequence). DNA of the CDR3: TGTGCCAGCAGTTGGGACAGCCTGAATCAGCCCCAGCATTTT. Its protein is CASSWDSLNQPQHF.

V gene TRBV5-1 combines with J gene TRBJ1-1, with a weak D call TRBD1 (5 bases). Trimming took off 4 bases at V and 1 base at J, with 8 bases between the two ends. The CDR3 has 13 residues. Germline CDR1 and CDR2: SGHRS and YFSETQ. The CDR3 loop reads CASSPQGNTEAFF. The CDR3 bases are TGCGCCAGCAGCCCCCAGGGGAACACTGAAGCTTTCTTT.

This chain links TRBV20-1 with TRBJ2-1, with 8 positions matching TRBD2. The ends lost 7 bases at V and 9 bases at J; junction bases unmatched: 5. There are 11 residues in the CDR3. CDR1 DFQATT and CDR2 SNEGSKA come from the germline V gene (reference sequence). The CDR3 spells CSGSGLVEQFF. DNA for the CDR3: TGCAGTGGGTCGGGACTAGTTGAGCAGTTCTTC.

The rearrangement joins TRBV11-2 to TRBJ1-2, with D possibly TRBD1 on 6 matching bases. Germline CDR1 SGHAT, CDR2 FQNNGV. Trimming took 1 base from V and 10 from J, leaving 25 bases between them. The CDR3 runs to 17 residues. The CDR3 nucleotides read TGTGCCAGCAGCTTAGTCAGGGGTCGGGCTAGCGGTGGTTCCTACACCTTC. Encoded protein: CASSLVRGRASGGSYTF. The whole variable domain, remainder taken from reference TRBV11-2 and TRBJ1-2, is EAGVAQSPRYKIIEKRQSVAFWCNPISGHATLYWYQQILGQGPKLLIQFQNNGVVDDSQLPKDRFSAERLKGVDSTLKIQPAKLEDSAVYLCASSLVRGRASGGSYTFGSGTRLTVV.

The J gene is TRBJ1-5, the V gene TRBV18; D is undetermined. The V end was cut by 2 bases, the J end by 0 bases, with 5 bases between. Germline V gene sequence: CDR1 KGHSH, CDR2 LQKENI. The CDR3 loop spans 14 amino acids. CDR3 nucleotide sequence: TGTGCCAGCTCACCAGGTAATAGCAATCAGCCCCAGCATTTT. As protein: CASSPGNSNQPQHF.

The rearrangement uses TRBV6-5 and TRBJ1-5, with D unresolved. Trimming removed 4 bases from V and 4 bases from J, with 8 bases in between. The CDR3 has 13 residues. Germline-derived CDR1 and CDR2 are MNHEY and SVGAGI. Here the CDR3 reads CASSLHRNQPQHF. CDR3 sequence (DNA): TGTGCCAGCAGTTTACACAGAAATCAGCCCCAGCATTTT.

The chain is built from TRBV6-1 and TRBJ2-1, with D possibly matching TRBD1 (6 bases). The CDR3 is 13 amino acids. Looked up from germline, CDR1 is MNHNS and CDR2 is SASEGT. Trimming left V 1 base short and J 7 bases short, with 8 bases between. In nucleotides, the CDR3 is TGTGCCAGCAGTGAAGAAACAGGGAATGAGCAGTTCTTC. Residues: CASSEETGNEQFF.

This chain links TRBV19 with TRBJ2-1, with D possibly TRBD1 on 5 matching bases. Germline V lookup: CDR1 LNHDA, CDR2 SQIVND (reference sequence). Trimming stripped 7 bases from V and 9 bases from J, with 16 bases between. This CDR3 has 13 amino acids. The chain's CDR3 is CASKTLQGGEQFF. CDR3 in DNA: TGTGCCAGTAAGACACTCCAGGGCGGTGAGCAGTTCTTC.